The clone carrying this TCR beta chain was counted between two and nine times. Using a J-beta primer mix together with a sample-barcoded 5' primer, a second PCR was run for about 6 to 12 cycles. One entry per CDR3 protein, called by TCRdb with MiXCR from the 5' RACE reads. This table holds hundreds of thousands of distinct CDR3 sequences, 24% found once. The sample belongs to a study of blood T cells in healthy people across ages. Across the study: Template switching picked up about one barcoded beta molecule for each two T cells.

Trimming cost V 5 bases and J 0 bases; bases outside gene matches: 8. CDR1 is MDHEN and CDR2 is SYDVKM in the germline V gene. The CDR3 is made up of 17 amino acids. Investigators took around 10 milliliters of peripheral blood from every donor. The data were also submitted as part of a second study, on T cells of mothers and their children. That investigation notes: RNA extracted was entirely used for cDNA synthesis, approximately 1.6 ug per 15 ul. Mothers yielded over 8 million CDR3 reads, children about 2.8 million each.

The sample taken for sequencing was blood. The clonotype originates from a boy between 5 and 17 years old in good health. The chain joins TRBV28 to TRBJ2-1, with 9 bases matching TRBD2. The chain's CDR3 is CASSLVTSGNSYNEQFF. The DNA for the CDR3 is TGTGCCAGCAGTCTTGTGACTAGCGGAAACTCCTACAATGAGCAGTTCTTC.